The 19 T cell receptor beta chains below come from one sample, sequenced in a study of blood T cell repertoires in COVID-19. Sequencing used immunoSEQ multiplex PCR; TCRdb keeps in-frame clones, though not all of them. The sample has fewer than 200,000 clones; over 65% are singletons. Sequencing used peripheral blood. Receptors originate from a woman older than 75 with acute or convalescent COVID-19.

The sample holds many counts of this clone. The rearrangement links TRBV28 to TRBJ1-2; D is unclear. The germline V gene encodes CDR1 MDHEN and CDR2 SYDVKM. CDR3 length: 12 amino acids. V shed 2 bases and J shed 11 bases, with 12 bases lying between them. CDR3 residues: CASSLRAERYTF. CDR3 nucleotides: TGTGCCAGCAGTTTACGTGCGGAGAGGTACACCTTC.

The chain combines TRBV27 with TRBJ1-6; 8 positions agree with TRBD1. V was pared by 7 bases and J by 4 bases, with 3 bases of the junction left unmatched. Germline assignment: CDR1 MNHEY and CDR2 SMNVEV (reference sequence). The CDR3 covers 14 residues. CDR3 region: CASMGQAYNSPLHF. As DNA, the CDR3 is TGTGCCAGCATGGGACAGGCTTATAATTCACCCCTCCACTTT.

CDR3 sequence: CASSLTGAYEQYF. CDR3 bases: TGTGCCAGCAGCTTAACAGGGGCCTACGAGCAGTACTTC. The chain has TRBV7-9 and TRBJ2-7; 7 bases map to TRBD1. Trimming took 2 bases from V and 2 from J; bases not matched to a gene: 0. The CDR3 has 13 amino acids. Germline V gene sequence: CDR1 SEHNR, CDR2 FQNEAQ (reference sequence).

This clone appeared a single time. This chain's CDR3 is CASSDAGTYRPYEQYF. CDR3 sequence (DNA): TGTGCCAGCAGTGATGCCGGGACTTATCGCCCTTACGAGCAGTACTTC. This chain uses TRBV6-2 or TRBV6-3 with TRBJ2-7; D is possibly TRBD2 (6 bases). The CDR3 extends over 16 amino acids. The germline V gene encodes CDR1 MNHEY and CDR2 SVGEGT. V was cut by 5 bases and J by 4 bases, with 21 bases left in between.

CDR3 region: CATSRAGEGDTQYF. The CDR3 DNA reads as TGTGCCACCAGCAGAGCGGGAGAGGGAGATACGCAGTATTTT. The chain recombines TRBV15 with TRBJ2-3, with a weak D call TRBD2 (6 bases). V was clipped by 1 base and J by 5 bases, with 10 bases between them. The germline CDR1 and CDR2 sequences are LNHNV and YYDKDF (reference sequence). The CDR3 covers 14 residues.

This chain links TRBV10-3 with TRBJ2-2; 9 positions match TRBD2. This CDR3 has 15 amino acids. V shed 8 bases, J shed 2 bases, and the junction held 6 bases outside the gene matches. CDR1 is ENHRY and CDR2 is SYGVKD in the germline V gene. CDR3 nucleotide sequence: TGTGCCATCTCGGGAGCGGGAGGTAACACCGGGGAGCTGTTTTTT. This gives the protein CAISGAGGNTGELFF.

This clone has a single count. The rearrangement uses TRBV14 and TRBJ2-1; D unclear. Per the germline V gene, CDR1 is SGHDN and CDR2 is FVKESK. The CDR3 extends over 12 amino acids. V dropped 4 bases and J dropped 7 bases, with 8 bases sitting between them. The chain's CDR3 is CASSRSANEQFF. For the CDR3, the DNA is TGTGCCAGCAGCCGCAGTGCAAATGAGCAGTTCTTC.

This clone appeared a single time. The chain joins TRBV30 to TRBJ1-1; D is unresolved. The germline V and J ends were trimmed by 2 bases and 2 bases, with 9 bases remaining between them. CDR1 and CDR2 from the germline V gene are GTSNPN and SVGIG (reference sequence). The CDR3 contains 13 residues. The CDR3 region has the DNA TGTGCCTGGAGTTCGAGCTTAAACACTGAAGCTTTCTTT. It encodes CAWSSSLNTEAFF.

The chain carries TRBV27 and TRBJ2-3, with TRBD1 matching over 10 bases. The CDR3 is 15 residues long. The V gene's germline CDR1 is MNHEY and CDR2 SMNVEV (reference sequence). The trim removed 4 bases at V and 4 bases at J, leaving 5 bases unmatched. The CDR3 DNA reads as TGTGCCAGCAGTTATGAGGGACAGGGGCCAGATACGCAGTATTTT. It translates to CASSYEGQGPDTQYF.

The J gene is TRBJ1-2, the V gene TRBV7-8; maybe TRBD1 (6 bases). Germline V lookup: CDR1 SGHVS, CDR2 FQNEAQ. The V end was cut by 5 bases, the J end by 4 bases, with 17 bases between. The CDR3 length is 15 residues. The CDR3 DNA reads TGTGCCAGCAGCCCCAATCAGGGGCTCGGCTATGGCTACACCTTC. Amino acids: CASSPNQGLGYGYTF.

The V call is TRBV2, the J call TRBJ1-1; 9 bases are a match to TRBD1. V lost 6 bases to trimming and J lost 6 bases; unmatched junction nucleotides: 8. CDR1 is SNHLY, CDR2 FYNNEI, per germline. The CDR3 has 14 amino acids. The CDR3 region has the DNA TGTGCCAGCAGGGACAGGGGCGCCACCCCTGAAGCTTTCTTT. This translates into CASRDRGATPEAFF.

V gene TRBV19 combines with J gene TRBJ1-1, with D tentatively TRBD1 (5 bases). Looked up from germline, CDR1 is LNHDA and CDR2 is SQIVND (reference sequence). The V and J ends lost 4 bases and 5 bases respectively, with 20 bases between them. CDR3 size: 16 residues. The CDR3 nucleotides are TGTGCCAGTAGTAAGGGGATCGGGGGTCTGGGGACTGAAGCTTTCTTT. Translating it yields CASSKGIGGLGTEAFF.

Remarks on this clone: Other DNA sequences in the same sample also yield this CDR3. The gene calls are TRBV30 and TRBJ2-7, with D perhaps matching TRBD1 (8 bases). The CDR3 spans 13 residues. Per the germline V gene, CDR1 is GTSNPN and CDR2 is SVGIG (reference sequence). V lost 4 bases and J lost 3, with 13 bases in between. The CDR3 DNA follows: TGTGCCTGGAATACAGGGGGGGGCTACGAGCAGTACTTC. It codes for CAWNTGGGYEQYF.

Of note for this clone: Given a much more abundant clone one base away, this may be a read error. At the DNA level, this CDR3 is encoded by other sequences in the same sample as well. The chain links TRBV28 to TRBJ1-5; 9 bases match TRBD1. V shed 6 bases and J 1 base; nucleotides not matched to a gene: 4. This CDR3 contains 15 residues. Germline CDR1 is MDHEN and CDR2 is SYDVKM. The CDR3 is CASSPGQGSNQPQHF. CDR3 DNA sequence: TGTGCCAGCAGCCCGGGACAGGGCAGCAATCAGCCCCAGCATTTT.

The chain joins TRBV7-9 to TRBJ2-2; 10 positions agree with TRBD2. Germline CDR1 and CDR2: SEHNR and FQNEAQ (reference sequence). This CDR3 region has 18 residues. The V segment lost 2 bases and the J segment 5 bases; nucleotides outside the gene matches: 11. DNA for the CDR3: TGTGCCAGCAGCTTACGATCAGGGCTAGCGGGAGAGACCGGGGAGCTGTTTTTT. Translated: CASSLRSGLAGETGELFF.

J is TRBJ2-5 and V is TRBV5-4, with 13 bases that match TRBD2. V gave up 4 bases and J gave up 4 bases; unmatched junction bases: 7. This CDR3 is built from 16 residues. CDR1 is SGHNT and CDR2 is YYREEE in the germline V gene (reference sequence). The CDR3 sequence: CASSPGLAGAGETQYF. As DNA, the CDR3 is TGTGCCAGCAGCCCAGGACTAGCGGGAGCAGGAGAGACCCAGTACTTC.

V gene TRBV6-2 or TRBV6-3 combines with J gene TRBJ2-3; 9 nucleotides agree with TRBD1. This CDR3 is 14 amino acids long. CDR1 is MNHEY, CDR2 SVGEGT, per germline. V was pared by 4 bases and J by 3 bases, with 2 bases of the junction left unmatched. DNA of the CDR3: TGTGCCAGCAGTTCGGGACAGGGTACAGATACGCAGTATTTT. This codes for CASSSGQGTDTQYF.

This CDR3 is CASSGSPIAGGPYNEQFF. CDR3 DNA sequence: TGTGCCAGCAGCGGGTCTCCCATAGCGGGAGGGCCTTACAATGAGCAGTTCTTC. This rearrangement joins TRBV9 to TRBJ2-1, with TRBD2 matching over 11 bases. The length of the CDR3 is 18 residues. The V gene end was trimmed by 3 bases and the J gene end by 4 bases; junction bases not matched to a gene: 12. The germline V gene has CDR1 SGDLS and CDR2 YYNGEE.

This sequence joins TRBV12-3 or TRBV12-4 and TRBJ2-7, with 7 bases matching TRBD2. CDR3 length: 12 residues. The J segment lost 7 bases and the V segment lost 8 bases, leaving 8 bases of the junction unmatched. CDR3 amino acids: CASETGGGEQYF. The DNA for the CDR3 is TGTGCCAGCGAAACGGGAGGAGGGGAGCAGTACTTC.